Below are 16 T cell receptor beta chains sequenced from a single sample in a study of a mutant IDH1 vaccine in newly diagnosed glioma. The assay was immunoSEQ multiplex PCR, and TCRdb's table has in-frame clones only and misses some. There are approximately 70,000 clones in the sample; nearly 85% occur only once, and 10% to 15% lies in the top ten. These receptors have no identified antigens. Time point indicated: week 23, last vaccination. A 20-mer mutant IDH1 peptide at 300 ug was injected subcutaneously with topical imiquimod. This specimen consisted of PBMCs, obtained from a glioma patient whose treatment included an IDH1 peptide vaccine. The receptor source for this set is a man aged 18 to 29 with glioma.

The chain links TRBV5-1 to TRBJ2-3; D might be TRBD2 (6 bases). With 7 bases removed from V and 1 base from J, the gap between germline ends came to 16 bases. Germline CDR1 is SGHRS and CDR2 is YFSETQ. The CDR3 is made up of 15 amino acids. CDR3 protein: CASRPNIAGTDTQYF. CDR3 sequence (DNA): TGCGCCAGCCGACCCAACATAGCGGGCACAGATACGCAGTATTTT.

Worth noting for this clone: Sequence at one end of the junction differs from germline and may be a read error. The rearrangement uses TRBV7-9 and TRBJ2-2, with a possible D match to TRBD1 (5 bases). CDR3 length: 16 residues. Germline lookup yields CDR1 SEHNR and CDR2 FQNEAQ (reference sequence). CDR3 in amino acids: CASRLEVAGSPGELFF. CDR3 sequence (DNA): TGTGCCAGCAGATTAGAGGTGGCAGGGTCCCCCGGGGAGCTGTTTTTT.

The genes are TRBV5-1 and TRBJ1-1; D is unclear. This CDR3 contains 13 residues. From germline, CDR1 is SGHRS and CDR2 YFSETQ. Trimming took off 4 bases at V and 1 base at J, with 8 bases between the two ends. CDR3 residues: CASSTTTNTEAFF. The CDR3 DNA follows: TGCGCCAGCAGCACGACCACGAACACTGAAGCTTTCTTT.

This clone has just a few counts. The V call is TRBV4-1, the J call TRBJ1-1, with 8 bases fitting TRBD1. Losses at the gene ends were 4 bases for V and 5 bases for J; bases not matched to a gene: 12. The CDR3 is 16 amino acids. In germline, CDR1 is MGHRA, CDR2 YSYEKL. The chain's CDR3 is CASSLGQVARLTEAFF. The DNA for the CDR3 is TGCGCCAGCAGCCTGGGACAGGTCGCGAGGCTTACTGAAGCTTTCTTT.

V and J are TRBV27 and TRBJ1-3; no firm D call. Germline V CDR1 and CDR2: MNHEY, SMNVEV (reference sequence). The germline V and J ends were trimmed by 3 bases and 2 bases, with 5 bases remaining between them. The CDR3 contains 13 residues. The DNA of the CDR3 is TGTGCCAGCAGTTTGTCGACTGGAAACACCATATATTTT. Its protein product is CASSLSTGNTIYF.

By sample share, this clone is medium-sized. This sequence joins TRBV6-6 and TRBJ1-6; D is possibly TRBD1 (6 bases). The germline gives CDR1 MNHNY, CDR2 SVGAGI (reference sequence). This CDR3 spans 15 amino acids. V was trimmed by 7 bases and J by 8 bases, leaving 18 bases between them. In nucleotides, the CDR3 is TGTGCCAGCAACCTACGGGACACGTCAGATTCACCCCTCCACTTT. Amino acids: CASNLRDTSDSPLHF.

This clone was observed a single time. V is TRBV28 and J is TRBJ2-3; D might be TRBD1 (5 bases). Looked up from germline, CDR1 is MDHEN and CDR2 is SYDVKM. CDR3 length: 13 amino acids. V gave up 2 bases and J gave up 8 bases, with 11 bases separating them. As DNA, the CDR3 is TGTGCCAGCAGTTTAAGGCTCCAGGGTACGCAGTATTTT. Translation: CASSLRLQGTQYF.

The V call is TRBV2, the J call TRBJ2-3; tentatively, D is TRBD1 (6 bases). CDR1 is SNHLY, CDR2 FYNNEI, per germline. V was shortened by 6 bases and J by 8 bases, with 12 bases between the two germline ends. There are 12 residues in the CDR3. CDR3 region: CASRGTLGTQYF. Written as DNA, the CDR3 is TGTGCCAGCAGAGGGACACTCGGTACGCAGTATTTT.

The gene calls are TRBV19 and TRBJ2-5; no definite D call. This CDR3 has 15 residues. Per germline, CDR1 LNHDA and CDR2 SQIVND (reference sequence). The germline V and J ends were trimmed by 2 bases and 4 bases, with 14 bases remaining between them. The CDR3: CASSIQDEYGETQYF. The CDR3 bases are TGTGCCAGTAGTATACAGGACGAATATGGAGAGACCCAGTACTTC.

The chain is built from TRBV27 and TRBJ2-2, with D hard to call. Trimming cost V 3 bases and J 0 bases, with 14 bases left between them. The CDR3 has 17 amino acids. From germline, CDR1 is MNHEY and CDR2 SMNVEV (reference sequence). The CDR3 here is CASSFGPGRSNTGELFF. The CDR3, as DNA: TGTGCCAGCAGTTTTGGACCCGGCAGGTCGAACACCGGGGAGCTGTTTTTT.

The chain recombines TRBV7-6 with TRBJ2-3, with D perhaps TRBD1 (5 bases). Germline V gene lookup returns CDR1 SGHVS and CDR2 FNYEAQ. This CDR3 region has 13 residues. Trimming left V 3 bases short and J 4 bases short, with 8 bases between. For the CDR3, the DNA is TGTGCCAGCAGCTTCACAGGCGCAGATACGCAGTATTTT. Translated, it gives CASSFTGADTQYF.

This chain connects TRBV7-2 to TRBJ2-2; D not certain. Trimming left V 3 bases short and J 8 bases short, with 13 bases between. The CDR3 sequence is 14 residues long. Germline loops: CDR1 SGHTA, CDR2 FQGNSA. DNA for the CDR3: TGTGCCAGCAGCTTTGGCCCATATAGTGGGGAGCTGTTTTTT. It specifies CASSFGPYSGELFF.

V usage is TRBV5-6 and J usage is TRBJ1-1; 7 bases are a match to TRBD1. This CDR3 spans 14 amino acids. The junction had 2 bases not matched to a gene; V was cut back by 3 bases and J by 0 bases. Germline V gene sequence: CDR1 SGHDT, CDR2 YYEEEE. The CDR3 region has the DNA TGTGCCAGCAGCTGGGGACAGTTGAACACTGAAGCTTTCTTT. Translated, it gives CASSWGQLNTEAFF.

This sequence joins TRBV7-9 and TRBJ2-7; 8 bases agree with TRBD1. Germline CDR1 SEHNR, CDR2 FQNEAQ (reference sequence). V dropped 5 bases and J dropped 5; count of bases not matched to a gene: 5. The CDR3 is made up of 13 amino acids. The CDR3 DNA is TGTGCCAGCAGCGACAGGGGACGGAACGAGCAGTACTTC. Its protein product is CASSDRGRNEQYF.

This clone was counted a few times. This sample also contains other DNA sequences that code for the same CDR3. The chain uses TRBV6-4 and TRBJ1-2; no clear D gene. This CDR3 has 15 amino acids. The germline gives CDR1 MRHNA, CDR2 SNTAGT. With 0 bases removed from V and 6 bases from J, the gap between germline ends came to 14 bases. Here the CDR3 DNA reads TGTGCCAGCAGTGACTCAGAGGGCCGGAGAGATGGCTACACCTTC. Amino acid sequence: CASSDSEGRRDGYTF.

The genes are TRBV5-6 and TRBJ2-7; D perhaps matches TRBD2 (6 bases). The germline V and J ends were trimmed by 4 bases and 3 bases, with 14 bases remaining between them. Germline V gene sequence: CDR1 SGHDT, CDR2 YYEEEE. CDR3 length: 14 amino acids. CDR3 sequence reads: CASSGLSSVYEQYF. The CDR3 DNA follows: TGTGCCAGCAGCGGACTATCCTCTGTCTACGAGCAGTACTTC.